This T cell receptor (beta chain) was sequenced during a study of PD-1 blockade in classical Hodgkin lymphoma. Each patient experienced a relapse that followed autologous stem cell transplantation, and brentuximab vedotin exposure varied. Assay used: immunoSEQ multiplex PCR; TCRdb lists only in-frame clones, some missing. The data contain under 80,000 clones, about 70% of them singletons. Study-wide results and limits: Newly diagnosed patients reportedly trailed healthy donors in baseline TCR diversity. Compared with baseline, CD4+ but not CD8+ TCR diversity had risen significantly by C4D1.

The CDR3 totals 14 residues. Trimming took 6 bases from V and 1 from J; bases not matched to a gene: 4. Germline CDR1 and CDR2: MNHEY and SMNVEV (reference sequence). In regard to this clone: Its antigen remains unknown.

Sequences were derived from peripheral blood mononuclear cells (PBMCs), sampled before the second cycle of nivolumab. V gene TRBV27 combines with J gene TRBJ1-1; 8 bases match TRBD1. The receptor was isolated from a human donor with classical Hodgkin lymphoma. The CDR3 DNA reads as TGTGCCAGCAGCCCGGGACAGGCGAACACTGAAGCTTTCTTT. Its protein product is CASSPGQANTEAFF.